The 11 T cell receptor beta chains reported below all come from one sample, sequenced in a study of shared clonotypes between healthy human individuals. Libraries were prepared by immunoSEQ multiplex PCR; TCRdb keeps only in-frame clonotypes and omits some of them. In the table there are about 2.4 million clones, roughly 93% of which are singletons. Sequenced sample: naive CD4+ T cells from PBMCs. As for subset: CD45RA+ positively selected. The receptors derive from a man aged 18 to 35 in good health. Some clones in this sample may be carry-over from other donors' samples.

V is TRBV6-5 and J is TRBJ2-7; perhaps TRBD2 as D (6 bases). Germline CDR1 is MNHEY and CDR2 is SVGAGI. The CDR3 runs 15 residues. V lost 2 bases and J 0 bases, leaving 11 bases between the germline ends. The CDR3 reads CASSYDGGASYEQYF. Written as DNA, the CDR3 is TGTGCCAGCAGTTACGACGGCGGGGCCTCCTACGAGCAGTACTTC.

V is TRBV7-2 and J is TRBJ2-3; TRBD2 matches at 9 bases. V lost 5 bases to trimming and J lost 1 base; unmatched junction nucleotides: 7. Germline V CDR1 and CDR2: SGHTA, FQGNSA. This CDR3 contains 16 residues. The CDR3 coding sequence is TGTGCCAGCAGCCGAAGACTAGCGGCCGGCACAGATACGCAGTATTTT. Its protein product is CASSRRLAAGTDTQYF.

The chain employs TRBV5-1 and TRBJ2-7; TRBD1 or TRBD2 may be the D gene (5 bases each). V was trimmed by 4 bases and J by 7 bases, leaving 15 bases between them. Germline CDR1 and CDR2: SGHRS and YFSETQ. This CDR3 comprises 13 residues. The CDR3 loop reads CASSEAGTGEQYF. In DNA, the CDR3 is TGCGCCAGCAGCGAAGCCGGGACGGGGGAGCAGTACTTC.

The V and J genes are TRBV7-8 and TRBJ2-5, with 7 bases that match TRBD1. The CDR3 consists of 17 residues. Germline trimming cut 0 bases from V and 1 base from J; bases unmatched to any gene: 8. The germline gives CDR1 SGHVS, CDR2 FQNEAQ. The CDR3 loop is CASSLAGGAGAQETQYF. The CDR3 DNA follows: TGTGCCAGCAGCTTAGCAGGGGGCGCAGGTGCCCAAGAGACCCAGTACTTC.

The rearrangement joins TRBV27 to TRBJ1-1, with D perhaps matching TRBD1 (6 bases). V was pared by 6 bases and J by 7 bases, with 21 bases between. The germline V gene encodes CDR1 MNHEY and CDR2 SMNVEV (reference sequence). The CDR3 sequence is 15 residues long. The CDR3 DNA follows: TGTGCCAGCAGCCAGAGCAGGGGCCGGGGCTTTGAAGCTTTCTTT. Protein sequence: CASSQSRGRGFEAFF.

The CDR3 is CASMLGGPYNEQFF. CDR3 coding DNA: TGTGCCAGCATGCTAGGGGGACCCTACAATGAGCAGTTCTTC. The chain recombines TRBV28 with TRBJ2-1, with D possibly TRBD1 on 6 matching bases. The CDR3 loop spans 14 amino acids. Germline CDR1 MDHEN, CDR2 SYDVKM. Trimming left V 7 bases short and J 2 bases short, with 12 bases between.

The chain joins TRBV4-2 to TRBJ2-5; the match to TRBD1 covers 7 bases. The closer fit of TRBJ2-7 to the DNA end suggests the J call may be wrong. The CDR3 is made up of 14 amino acids. The germline CDR1 and CDR2 sequences are LGHNA and YNFKEQ. CDR3 loop: CASSPGTVSYEQYF. The CDR3 DNA reads as TGTGCCAGCAGCCCAGGGACAGTTTCCTACGAGCAGTACTTC.

V is TRBV9 and J is TRBJ1-3; D is uncertain. Germline values: CDR1 SGDLS, CDR2 YYNGEE. The CDR3 has 14 amino acids. The V and J ends lost 4 bases and 3 bases respectively, with 11 bases between them. The CDR3 loop is CASSPRTIGNTIYF. In DNA, the CDR3 is TGTGCCAGCAGCCCCCGGACTATTGGAAACACCATATATTTT.

This clone has just one count. CDR3 DNA: TGTGCCAGCAGCGAAGCGGGAGAGACCGGCGAGCAGTACTTC. As protein: CASSEAGETGEQYF. This rearrangement joins TRBV10-3 to TRBJ2-5; 8 nucleotides agree with TRBD2. The J call may be in error: the DNA end matches TRBJ2-7 better. The CDR3 has 14 residues. CDR1 and CDR2 from the germline V gene are ENHRY and SYGVKD.

The chain carries TRBV5-1 and TRBJ2-7; possibly TRBD1 for D (5 bases). Germline V gene lookup returns CDR1 SGHRS and CDR2 YFSETQ. Trimming took off 0 bases at V and 6 bases at J, with 13 bases between the two ends. The CDR3 extends over 14 amino acids. CDR3 protein: CASSLDGQGGEQYF. The CDR3 DNA follows: TGCGCCAGCAGCTTGGATGGGCAGGGTGGCGAGCAGTACTTC. Supplemented by reference TRBV5-1 and TRBJ2-7, the full variable domain reads KAGVTQTPRYLIKTRGQQVTLSCSPISGHRSVSWYQQTPGQGLQFLFEYFSETQRNKGNFPGRFSGRQFSNSRSEMNVSTLELGDSALYLCASSLDGQGGEQYFGPGTRLTVT.

This chain uses TRBV7-3 with TRBJ2-3, with 7 bases fitting TRBD2. V lost 2 bases to trimming and J lost 2 bases; unmatched junction nucleotides: 7. This CDR3 contains 16 residues. Germline V gives CDR1 SGHTA, CDR2 FQGTGA. CDR3 coding DNA: TGTGCCAGCAGCTTATCGGGGGGTAGCCCCACAGATACGCAGTATTTT. Its protein product is CASSLSGGSPTDTQYF. Combining the CDR3 with reference TRBV7-3 and TRBJ2-3 gives the whole variable domain GAGVSQTPSNKVTEKGKYVELRCDPISGHTALYWYRQSLGQGPEFLIYFQGTGAADDSGLPNDRFFAVRPEGSVSTLKIQRTERGDSAVYLCASSLSGGSPTDTQYFGPGTRLTVL.